Shown below are 22 T cell receptor beta chains from a single sample sequenced in a study of T cell responses to AZD1222 COVID-19 vaccine. The protocol was immunoSEQ multiplex PCR, while the TCRdb copy is restricted to in-frame clones and leaves out a portion. The profile shows some 150,000 clones, approximately 89% of them singletons. The input for sequencing was peripheral blood, taken on day 0 of MenACWY control vaccination. The receptors stem from an adult in good health.

The V and J genes are TRBV13 and TRBJ2-3; D is perhaps TRBD1 (7 bases). Germline values: CDR1 PRHDT, CDR2 FYEKMQ (reference sequence). V lost 2 bases and J lost 5, with 11 bases in between. The CDR3 covers 14 residues. CDR3 nucleotides: TGTGCCAGCAGCTTAAGACAGGGAGGAGATACGCAGTATTTT. Translated: CASSLRQGGDTQYF.

The V call is TRBV5-1, the J call TRBJ1-2, with 10 bases fitting TRBD1. The CDR3 sequence is 13 residues long. V dropped 4 bases and J dropped 6; count of bases not matched to a gene: 3. The germline V gene has CDR1 SGHRS and CDR2 YFSETQ. CDR3 bases: TGCGCCAGCAGCAACGGACAGGGGGATGGCTACACCTTC. It codes for CASSNGQGDGYTF. Combining the CDR3 with reference TRBV5-1 and TRBJ1-2 gives the whole variable domain KAGVTQTPRYLIKTRGQQVTLSCSPISGHRSVSWYQQTPGQGLQFLFEYFSETQRNKGNFPGRFSGRQFSNSRSEMNVSTLELGDSALYLCASSNGQGDGYTFGSGTRLTVV.

This chain joins TRBV5-1 and TRBJ1-3; 9 nucleotides line up with TRBD1. The CDR3 has 15 amino acids. CDR1 is SGHRS, CDR2 YFSETQ, per germline. Trimming at V came to 4 bases and at J to 0 bases, leaving 2 bases not matched to a gene. The CDR3 spells CASSGQGTSGNTIYF. The CDR3 nucleotides are TGCGCCAGCAGCGGACAGGGGACCTCTGGAAACACCATATATTTT. The complete variable domain, with remaining parts taken from reference TRBV5-1 and TRBJ1-3, reads KAGVTQTPRYLIKTRGQQVTLSCSPISGHRSVSWYQQTPGQGLQFLFEYFSETQRNKGNFPGRFSGRQFSNSRSEMNVSTLELGDSALYLCASSGQGTSGNTIYFGEGSWLTVV.

The V call is TRBV9, the J call TRBJ2-7; D might be TRBD2 (6 bases). Trimming left V 3 bases short and J 3 bases short, with 16 bases between. The CDR3 sequence is 15 residues long. Germline V CDR1 and CDR2: SGDLS, YYNGEE. The CDR3, as DNA: TGTGCCAGCAGCGCCGAGGCGGGGACCTACTACGAGCAGTACTTC. Its protein is CASSAEAGTYYEQYF.

This chain joins TRBV9 and TRBJ2-7; a possible D gene is TRBD1 (6 bases). Per the germline V gene, CDR1 is SGDLS and CDR2 is YYNGEE. The CDR3 is 15 amino acids. Trimming took 0 bases from V and 3 from J, leaving 13 bases between them. CDR3 DNA sequence: TGTGCCAGCAGCGTAGCTTTGGGGGCCGGCTACGAGCAGTACTTC. This translates into CASSVALGAGYEQYF.

This chain uses TRBV6-2 or TRBV6-3 with TRBJ2-2; 7 nucleotides line up with TRBD1. Looked up from germline, CDR1 is MNHEY and CDR2 is SVGEGT. The CDR3 contains 15 residues. V dropped 5 bases and J dropped 0; count of bases not matched to a gene: 3. CDR3 amino acids: CASSPGQANTGELFF. CDR3 bases: TGTGCCAGCAGTCCCGGACAGGCGAACACCGGGGAGCTGTTTTTT.

The genes are TRBV18 and TRBJ1-2, with a weak D call TRBD1 (5 bases). CDR1 and CDR2 from the germline V gene are KGHSH and LQKENI. The CDR3 consists of 16 residues. V dropped 4 bases and J dropped 1 base, with 16 bases sitting between them. The CDR3 coding sequence is TGTGCCAGCTCACAATCGTTGGCAGGGAGTAACTATGGCTACACCTTC. This translates into CASSQSLAGSNYGYTF.

For this clone: Other DNA sequences in this specimen translate into the identical CDR3. V usage is TRBV19 and J usage is TRBJ1-4, with unresolved D. Germline V gives CDR1 LNHDA, CDR2 SQIVND (reference sequence). CDR3 length: 14 amino acids. Trimming left V 3 bases short and J 5 bases short, with 10 bases between. The CDR3 is CASSIGGGNEKLFF. The DNA of the CDR3 is TGTGCCAGTAGTATCGGAGGAGGGAATGAAAAACTGTTTTTT.

The CDR3 region has the DNA TGTGCCAGCAGTTGGTCGGGTTTCTCTGGGGCCAACGTCCTGACTTTC. Translated: CASSWSGFSGANVLTF. The rearrangement uses TRBV6-5 and TRBJ2-6; D not resolved. This CDR3 spans 16 amino acids. V lost 4 bases to trimming and J lost 0 bases, with 10 bases between them. Germline loops: CDR1 MNHEY, CDR2 SVGAGI.

This clone was detected only a few times. The chain uses TRBV4-1 and TRBJ1-4; D remains ambiguous. CDR1 and CDR2 (germline): MGHRA, YSYEKL. The CDR3 length is 13 residues. The germline V and J ends were trimmed by 3 bases and 6 bases, with 8 bases remaining between them. CDR3 loop: CASSQQDYEKLFF. CDR3 DNA: TGCGCCAGCAGCCAGCAGGATTATGAAAAACTGTTTTTT.

The gene calls are TRBV2 and TRBJ1-1, with 8 positions matching TRBD1. With 6 bases clipped from V and 3 bases from J, the junction kept 6 bases outside the gene matches. Per germline, CDR1 SNHLY and CDR2 FYNNEI. This CDR3 is 14 amino acids long. The CDR3 coding sequence is TGTGCCAGCAGCCCTGACAGGGGATACACTGAAGCTTTCTTT. Amino acids: CASSPDRGYTEAFF.

The V call is TRBV6-2 or TRBV6-3, the J call TRBJ1-5; the D gene is possibly TRBD1 (6 bases). The CDR3 length is 15 residues. V dropped 4 bases and J dropped 4 bases, with 14 bases sitting between them. Germline V gene lookup returns CDR1 MNHEY and CDR2 SVGEGT. The CDR3 nucleotides read TGTGCCAGCAGTTTTATATCGGGGGCGAATCAGCCCCAGCATTTT. Its translation is CASSFISGANQPQHF.

This chain joins TRBV15 and TRBJ1-1; 10 nucleotides line up with TRBD1. Germline V CDR1 and CDR2: LNHNV, YYDKDF (reference sequence). CDR3 length: 14 residues. J lost 5 bases, V lost 4 bases, and 4 bases had no gene match. CDR3 in amino acids: CATSMTGGRTEAFF. CDR3 nucleotide sequence: TGTGCCACCAGCATGACAGGGGGCCGTACTGAAGCTTTCTTT. The full variable domain, completed using reference TRBV15 and TRBJ1-1, is DAMVIQNPRYQVTQFGKPVTLSCSQTLNHNVMYWYQQKSSQAPKLLFHYYDKDFNNEADTPDNFQSRRPNTSFCFLDIRSPGLGDTAMYLCATSMTGGRTEAFFGQGTRLTVV.

This chain connects TRBV6-2 or TRBV6-3 to TRBJ1-6; D ambiguous. The CDR3 runs 14 residues. CDR1 is MNHEY and CDR2 is SVGEGT in the germline V gene. Trimming removed 5 bases at V and 5 bases at J, with 10 bases between. The CDR3 coding sequence is TGTGCCAGCAGTCGACGGATTAATAATTCACCCCTCCACTTT. Residues: CASSRRINNSPLHF.

The gene calls are TRBV5-6 and TRBJ2-4, with 8 bases aligning to TRBD1. The V segment lost 7 bases and the J segment 8 bases; nucleotides outside the gene matches: 8. The CDR3 has 13 residues. The germline V gene has CDR1 SGHDT and CDR2 YYEEEE. The DNA of the CDR3 is TGTGCCAGCGGCACAGGGGGTCGGGACATTCAGTACTTC. Translated: CASGTGGRDIQYF.

The chain is built from TRBV6-5 and TRBJ1-1; D gene unclear. This CDR3 is built from 13 residues. Germline CDR1 MNHEY, CDR2 SVGAGI. V was clipped by 1 base and J by 11 bases, with 14 bases between them. CDR3 protein: CASSYLDPPSAFF. Written as DNA, the CDR3 is TGTGCCAGCAGTTACTTGGATCCTCCTTCGGCTTTCTTT.

This chain connects TRBV5-1 to TRBJ2-2, with 10 bases that match TRBD2. Germline values: CDR1 SGHRS, CDR2 YFSETQ. The J segment lost 3 bases and the V segment lost 5 bases, leaving 7 bases of the junction unmatched. The length of the CDR3 is 16 residues. The CDR3 is CASRKTSGEYTGELFF. DNA for the CDR3: TGCGCCAGCAGAAAAACTAGCGGGGAGTACACCGGGGAGCTGTTTTTT.

The chain recombines TRBV18 with TRBJ2-7; D is unclear. The CDR3 extends over 13 amino acids. Germline CDR1 reads KGHSH; CDR2 reads LQKENI. V lost 5 bases and J 2 bases, leaving 10 bases between the germline ends. The CDR3 DNA follows: TGTGCCAGCTCAAGAACAGTGACCTACGAGCAGTACTTC. It encodes CASSRTVTYEQYF.

To note about this clone: Mismatch with germline at one junction end may stem from a read error. Other nucleotide sequences in the sample specify the same CDR3. The V gene is TRBV24-1, the J gene TRBJ2-1; 10 bases line up with TRBD2. The CDR3 covers 17 residues. Germline CDR1 KGHDR, CDR2 SFDVKD. In nucleotides, the CDR3 is TGCGCCACCAGTGATCCTAGCGGGAGCCGCTTCTACAATGAGCAGTTCTTC. Translation: CATSDPSGSRFYNEQFF.

The chain has TRBV3-1 (or the pseudogene TRBV3-2) and TRBJ2-6; 12 bases line up with TRBD1. Germline CDR1 is LGHDT and CDR2 is YNNKEL (reference sequence). This CDR3 contains 17 residues. Trimming cost V 4 bases and J 4 bases; bases outside gene matches: 5. The CDR3 is CASSLGQGAGGANVLTF. In nucleotides, the CDR3 is TGTGCCAGCAGCCTGGGACAGGGGGCAGGGGGGGCCAACGTCCTGACTTTC.

The chain couples TRBV3-1 (or the pseudogene TRBV3-2) to TRBJ2-2; D gene ambiguous. Germline-derived CDR1 and CDR2 are LGHDT and YNNKEL (reference sequence). The CDR3 runs 13 residues. The V end was cut by 2 bases, the J end by 4 bases, with 5 bases between. The CDR3 region has the DNA TGTGCCAGCAGCCAAAGAGCCACCGGGGAGCTGTTTTTT. Translation gives CASSQRATGELFF.

V and J are TRBV9 and TRBJ2-3; D possibly corresponds to TRBD2 (6 bases). Germline V gene lookup returns CDR1 SGDLS and CDR2 YYNGEE. V was shortened by 7 bases and J by 3 bases, with 12 bases between the two germline ends. The CDR3 totals 13 residues. In DNA form, the CDR3 reads TGTGCCAGCGGGACGGGAGTAACAGATACGCAGTATTTT. Residues: CASGTGVTDTQYF.